This entry features one T cell receptor beta chain sequence. Its antigen is undetermined. The entry originates in a study of cytomegalovirus exposure and HLA in healthy donors. Germline-derived CDR1 and CDR2 are MNHNY and SVGAGI (reference sequence). The V end was cut by 5 bases, the J end by 11 bases, with 15 bases between. This CDR3 contains 12 residues. The PCR had 60 Vbeta and 13 Jbeta primers. This table comes from immunoSEQ multiplex PCR, and its TCRdb copy is limited to in-frame clones, with some not included. The sample contains some 76,000 clones, roughly 70% of which appear only once. Notes on the study in general: Altogether, some 160 TCR beta chains were recorded as cytomegalovirus-associated.

The sequenced material came from PBMCs. The source is a man aged 60 to 75 in good health and CMV-seropositive. The rearrangement links TRBV6-6 to TRBJ2-5; maybe TRBD1 (6 bases). The CDR3 here is CASSRQAWEQYF. The CDR3 DNA reads TGTGCCAGCAGTCGACAGGCGTGGGAGCAGTACTTC.